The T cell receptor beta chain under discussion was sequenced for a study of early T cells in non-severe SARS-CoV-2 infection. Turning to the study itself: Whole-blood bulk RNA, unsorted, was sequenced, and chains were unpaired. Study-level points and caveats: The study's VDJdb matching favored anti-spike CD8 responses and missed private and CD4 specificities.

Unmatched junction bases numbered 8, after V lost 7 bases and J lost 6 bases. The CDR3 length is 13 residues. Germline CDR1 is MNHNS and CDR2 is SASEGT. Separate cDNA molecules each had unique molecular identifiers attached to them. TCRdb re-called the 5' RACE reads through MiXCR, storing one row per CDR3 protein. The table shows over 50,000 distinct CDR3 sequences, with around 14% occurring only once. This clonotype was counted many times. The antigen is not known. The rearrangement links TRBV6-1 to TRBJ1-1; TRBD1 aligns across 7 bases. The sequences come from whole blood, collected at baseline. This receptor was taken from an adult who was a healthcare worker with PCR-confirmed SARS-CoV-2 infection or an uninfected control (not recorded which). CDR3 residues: CASTVTGKAEAFF. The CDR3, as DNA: TGTGCCAGCACCGTGACAGGGAAGGCTGAAGCTTTCTTT.